Listed below are T cell receptor beta chains from one sample, sequenced in a study of T cell changes during pregnancy in multiple sclerosis. The assay was immunoSEQ multiplex PCR, and TCRdb's table has in-frame clones only and misses some. The table lists more than 35,000 clones, about 91% of them singletons, with around 8.1% in the top ten. The material sequenced was CD8+ T cells from peripheral blood mononuclear cells, taken after pregnancy. The receptors were gathered from a female donor with multiple sclerosis, enrolled in a pregnancy study. CDR3s include the opening cysteine and the closing phenylalanine or tryptophan. D genes are given only for firm matches. Clone sizes are given selectively: once, few, many, or a class where the clone is expanded.

j_gene,v_gene,len,abundance,d_gene,CDR3nt,CDR3aa
TRBJ2-7,TRBV30,16,NA,TRBD1,TGTGCCTGGAGTCCCCGGGCGGGACAGGTCTCCTACGAGCAGTACTTC,CAWSPRAGQVSYEQYF
TRBJ2-6,TRBV5-1,19,NA,TRBD1,TGCGCCAGCAGCTTGTCCCCGGGACAGGCTGTCTCTGGGGCCAACGTCCTGACTTTC,CASSLSPGQAVSGANVLTF
TRBJ2-3,TRBV28,15,NA,NA,TGTGCCAGCAGTTTGGGGGCAGCCCACACAGATACGCAGTATTTT,CASSLGAAHTDTQYF
TRBJ2-1,TRBV29-1,13,NA,NA,TGCAGCGTTGACCCTACTAGTCTCAATGAGCAGTTCTTC,CSVDPTSLNEQFF
TRBJ2-7,TRBV5-4,14,NA,NA,TGTGCCAGCAGTCACGGAGGTCTCTCCTACGAGCAGTACTTC,CASSHGGLSYEQYF
TRBJ2-4,TRBV2,13,NA,NA,TGTGCCAGCAGTGGGCCCGGGGGAAACATTCAGTACTTC,CASSGPGGNIQYF
TRBJ2-7,TRBV7-6,16,once,NA,TGTGCCAGCAGCTTGAATCCAGACATGGGCTCCTACGAGCAGTACTTC,CASSLNPDMGSYEQYF
TRBJ2-1,TRBV29-1,15,NA,NA,TGCAGCGTCAAATTCCCCGAGGGCCCCTACAATGAGCAGTTCTTC,CSVKFPEGPYNEQFF
TRBJ1-2,TRBV6-6,14,NA,TRBD1,TGTGCCAGCAAGACAACAGGGGGCATCTATGGCTACACCTTC,CASKTTGGIYGYTF
TRBJ2-2,TRBV10-1,16,NA,TRBD2,TGCGCCAGCAGTGATTCAGGGCTAGCGGGCGGCGGGGAGCTGTTTTTT,CASSDSGLAGGGELFF
TRBJ2-3,TRBV19,14,NA,NA,TGTGCCAGTAGCCCAGGGTTAACCACAGATACGCAGTATTTT,CASSPGLTTDTQYF
TRBJ2-2,TRBV10-3,13,NA,NA,TGTGCCACCTTAAATGCAGGGACCGGGGAGCTGTTTTTT,CATLNAGTGELFF
TRBJ2-1,TRBV19,17,NA,NA,TGTGCCAGTAGTATCGTAGGAGGGGGCGAATCCTACAATGAGCAGTTCTTC,CASSIVGGGESYNEQFF
TRBJ2-7,TRBV11-2,15,NA,TRBD2,TGTGCCAGCAGCCAAGGGACTAGCGACCCCTACGAGCAGTACTTC,CASSQGTSDPYEQYF
TRBJ2-7,TRBV7-7,14,NA,TRBD2,TGTGCCAGCCAACCGCTAGCGGGGGACTACGAGCAGTACTTC,CASQPLAGDYEQYF
TRBJ1-1,TRBV12-2,11,once,NA,TGTGCAAGTCGCTCCTTTCCTGAAGCTTTCTTT,CASRSFPEAFF
TRBJ1-3,TRBV18,15,NA,NA,TGTGCCAGCTCGAAGGACAGCGAATATCAAAACACCATATATTTT,CASSKDSEYQNTIYF
TRBJ1-1,TRBV19,15,few,TRBD1,TGTGCCAGTAGTACACACGAGACAGGGTCCACTGAAGCTTTCTTT,CASSTHETGSTEAFF
TRBJ2-1,TRBV7-6,12,once,NA,TGTGCCAGCAGCTCCGGTAACAATGAGCAGTTCTTC,CASSSGNNEQFF
TRBJ2-7,TRBV2,14,NA,TRBD2,TGTGCCAGCAGTGAAGTAACTAGCGGGAGAGCGCAGTACTTC,CASSEVTSGRAQYF
TRBJ2-1,TRBV19,16,NA,NA,TGTGCCAGTAGTGTAGGGGGCGGGAGCTCCTACAATGAGCAGTTCTTC,CASSVGGGSSYNEQFF
TRBJ1-5,TRBV27,15,NA,NA,TGTGCCAGCAGTTTAGAGGGTTGGGGCAATCAGCCCCAGCATTTT,CASSLEGWGNQPQHF
TRBJ1-2,TRBV4-2,16,NA,TRBD1,TGTGCCAGCAGCCCCCGACAGGGAATCATTGTAGATGGCTACACCTTC,CASSPRQGIIVDGYTF
TRBJ2-1,TRBV19,15,NA,TRBD2,TGTGCCAGTAGTATTATTAGCGGGGGATACAATGAGCAGTTCTTC,CASSIISGGYNEQFF
TRBJ2-1,TRBV19,16,NA,TRBD1,TGTGCCAGTAGTATGACAGGGGGCTTAGTCTACAATGAGCAGTTCTTC,CASSMTGGLVYNEQFF
TRBJ1-1,TRBV5-4,13,NA,NA,TGTGCCAGCAGCTACGGGGGAGGCACTGAAGCTTTCTTT,CASSYGGGTEAFF
TRBJ1-6,TRBV7-9,19,NA,NA,TGTGCCAGCAGCTTAGAGGGGGTGGGGCACTACTCCTATAATTCACCCCTCCACTTT,CASSLEGVGHYSYNSPLHF
TRBJ1-4,TRBV7-9,16,NA,NA,TGTGCCAGCAGCGGCCTAGTCGGGTCGACTAATGAAAAACTGTTTTTT,CASSGLVGSTNEKLFF
TRBJ1-2,TRBV28,14,NA,TRBD1,TGTGCCACTAACCCGGGACAGGCTTTCTATGGCTACACCTTC,CATNPGQAFYGYTF
TRBJ2-7,TRBV27,17,NA,TRBD2,TGTGCCAGCAGTTCCTCGACTAGCGGAGTATTTTCCTACGAGCAGTACTTC,CASSSSTSGVFSYEQYF
TRBJ2-7,TRBV5-1,14,NA,NA,TGCGCCAGCAGCTTGGCTTCGGCGGGTAACGAGCAGTACTTC,CASSLASAGNEQYF
TRBJ2-6,TRBV7-9,14,NA,TRBD2,TGTGCCAGCAGGTCAGAACTAGCGACCAACGTCCTGACTTTC,CASRSELATNVLTF
TRBJ1-2,TRBV5-1,15,NA,NA,TGCGCCAGCAGCTTTTTTGGGCGGGATAGCTATGGCTACACCTTC,CASSFFGRDSYGYTF
TRBJ2-5,TRBV6-5,13,NA,NA,TGTGCCAGCAGTTCTAGCGTGCAAGAGACCCAGTACTTC,CASSSSVQETQYF
TRBJ1-3,TRBV10-3,12,once,NA,TGTGCCATCATGTCGTCGCAGGACACCATATATTTT,CAIMSSQDTIYF
TRBJ1-2,TRBV9,15,NA,NA,TGTGCCAGCAGCGCCGCGGGGGTAGCTAACTATGGCTACACCTTC,CASSAAGVANYGYTF
TRBJ2-6,TRBV4-2,16,medium-sized,NA,TGTGCCAGCAGCCAAGATCTCGGGAGCGGGGCCAACGTCCTGACTTTC,CASSQDLGSGANVLTF
TRBJ2-1,TRBV6-5,16,NA,NA,TGTGCCAGCAGTTACTCGTTAGCGTACTCCTACAATGAGCAGTTCTTC,CASSYSLAYSYNEQFF
TRBJ2-7,TRBV4-2,15,NA,TRBD1,TGTGCCAGCAGCCAAGAAAGGACAGGAGCCTACGAGCAGTACTTC,CASSQERTGAYEQYF
TRBJ1-1,TRBV5-5,14,NA,NA,TGTGCCAGCAGTTGGGGCATGCTGAACACTGAAGCTTTCTTT,CASSWGMLNTEAFF
TRBJ2-7,TRBV27,15,NA,TRBD1,TGTGCCAGCAGTGTAGGGACAGGGGGCTGGTACGAGCAGTACTTC,CASSVGTGGWYEQYF
TRBJ2-7,TRBV11-2,16,NA,TRBD2,TGTGCCAGCAGCTTATTTTGGGGCGGGAGTACTTACGAGCAGTACTTC,CASSLFWGGSTYEQYF
TRBJ2-1,TRBV7-9,16,NA,TRBD2,TGTGCCAGCAGCTTAGCGGGCGGGAGGGCCCTTAATGAGCAGTTCTTC,CASSLAGGRALNEQFF